This T cell receptor gamma chain originates from a study of Vδ1+ human thymocytes. Study-level findings and limits: In the thymus, TRG and TRD repertoires looked highly polyclonal with Gaussian CDR3 lengths.

The template was reverse-transcribed extracted RNA. CDR3 amplicons came from multiplex PCR with pooled V-gene forward and constant-region reverse primers. TCRdb re-processed the multiplex PCR reads via CATT. This sample has several thousand gamma-chain clones, with roughly three fifths found just once. The germline V gene has CDR1 GITISATS and CDR2 ISYDGTV (reference sequence). This CDR3 contains 16 residues. V lost 1 base, J lost 8 bases, and 13 bases stayed unmatched. This clone has just one count. What it binds is unknown. The receptor's source is a girl under three years old who had congenital heart surgery. The material sequenced was Vdelta1+ gamma-delta thymocytes from the thymus. Subset specified: FACS-sorted CD3+ TCRalphabeta- TCRVdelta1+ TCRVdelta2- thymocytes. V usage is TRGV9 and J usage is TRGJP2. Since TCRdb gives no J gene, matching the DNA to germline was used here to assign it. The CDR3: CALWEVRTPVDWIKTF. CDR3 sequence (DNA): TGTGCCTTGTGGGAGGTTCGAACCCCCGTGGATTGGATCAAGACGTTT.